The entry that follows covers one T cell receptor (beta chain) sequence. Its matching antigen is unknown. The record originates from a study of graft-versus-host responses after intestinal transplantation. Study-level results: Allografts from individuals with graft-donor T cell macrochimerism displayed high graft-versus-host to host-versus-graft clonal ratios.

Data came from immunoSEQ multiplex PCR; TCRdb stores just in-frame clones and leaves some out. The sample holds roughly 100,000 clones, 91% seen once. The CDR3 totals 15 residues. V lost 3 bases, J lost 5 bases, and 15 bases lay in between. Germline V CDR1 and CDR2: SGHVS, FNYEAQ. The sequence derives from a human donor who was the organ donor for an intestinal transplant. The chain combines TRBV7-6 with TRBJ2-3; D not certain. The sample was unstimulated CD4+ T cells sorted from spleen or lymph node cells, taken before transplant. The CDR3 loop reads CASSFVGLVGDTQYF. The CDR3 nucleotides read TGTGCCAGCAGCTTTGTAGGCCTAGTCGGAGATACGCAGTATTTT.